These T cell receptor beta chains were read from a single sample in a study of blood T cell repertoires in COVID-19. Produced via immunoSEQ multiplex PCR; TCRdb's table is partial and in-frame only. Of a few hundred thousand clones in the sample, more than 90% were seen once. The sample consisted of PBMCs or T cells enriched from blood (not recorded which). These receptors were taken from a woman under 40 who had recovered from COVID-19. Both conserved end residues are part of each CDR3. The order of the fields is V gene, D gene, J gene, clone size, CDR3 protein, CDR3 DNA. D genes are given only for firm matches. The size entry is marked missing in some rows and otherwise reads once, few, many or a size class.

V gene: TRBV6-6
D gene: -
J gene: TRBJ2-2
clone size: -
CDR3 protein: CASSTTTGFTGELFF
CDR3 DNA: TGTGCCAGCAGTACCACAACAGGGTTCACCGGGGAGCTGTTTTTT

V gene: TRBV12-5
D gene: -
J gene: TRBJ2-1
clone size: -
CDR3 protein: CASGRDSYNEQFF
CDR3 DNA: TGTGCTAGTGGGCGGGACTCCTACAATGAGCAGTTCTTC

V gene: TRBV6-2/TRBV6-3
D gene: -
J gene: TRBJ1-1
clone size: -
CDR3 protein: CASSSQGNTEAFF
CDR3 DNA: TGTGCCAGCAGTTCTCAGGGGAACACTGAAGCTTTCTTT

V gene: TRBV20-1
D gene: TRBD2
J gene: TRBJ2-3
clone size: -
CDR3 protein: CSASLAGADTQYF
CDR3 DNA: TGCAGTGCTAGTCTAGCGGGAGCAGATACGCAGTATTTT

V gene: TRBV3-1/TRBV3-2
D gene: -
J gene: TRBJ2-5
clone size: -
CDR3 protein: CASTRRGGETQYF
CDR3 DNA: TGTGCCAGCACGCGGAGGGGTGGGGAGACCCAGTACTTC

V gene: TRBV7-7
D gene: -
J gene: TRBJ2-1
clone size: once
CDR3 protein: CASSLEVGSYNEQFF
CDR3 DNA: TGTGCTAGCAGCTTAGAAGTCGGCTCCTACAATGAGCAGTTCTTC

V gene: TRBV28
D gene: -
J gene: TRBJ2-7
clone size: -
CDR3 protein: CASSLLVGAYEQYF
CDR3 DNA: TGTGCCAGCAGTTTATTAGTTGGAGCCTACGAGCAGTACTTC

V gene: TRBV15
D gene: -
J gene: TRBJ1-1
clone size: -
CDR3 protein: CATSKRWGESMNTEAFF
CDR3 DNA: TGTGCCACCAGCAAGCGCTGGGGAGAGAGCATGAACACTGAAGCTTTCTTT

V gene: TRBV6-5
D gene: -
J gene: TRBJ1-2
clone size: -
CDR3 protein: CASRTTGLSGGYTF
CDR3 DNA: TGTGCCAGCAGAACTACAGGGTTATCAGGTGGCTACACCTTC

V gene: TRBV2
D gene: -
J gene: TRBJ2-7
clone size: -
CDR3 protein: CASTLEKYEQYF
CDR3 DNA: TGTGCCAGCACCCTAGAAAAGTACGAGCAGTACTTC

V gene: TRBV4-2
D gene: TRBD1
J gene: TRBJ1-2
clone size: -
CDR3 protein: CASSQDLGQGTIHYGYTF
CDR3 DNA: TGTGCCAGCAGTCAAGATCTGGGACAGGGGACTATCCACTATGGCTACACCTTC

V gene: TRBV2
D gene: TRBD1
J gene: TRBJ1-1
clone size: -
CDR3 protein: CASSEARQGLAEAFF
CDR3 DNA: TGTGCCAGCAGTGAAGCCCGACAGGGGTTGGCTGAAGCTTTCTTT

V gene: TRBV6-2/TRBV6-3
D gene: -
J gene: TRBJ2-1
clone size: -
CDR3 protein: CASSFPGLYNEQFF
CDR3 DNA: TGTGCCAGCAGTTTTCCGGGACTGTACAATGAGCAGTTCTTC

V gene: TRBV25-1
D gene: -
J gene: TRBJ1-1
clone size: -
CDR3 protein: CASSGRGNTEAFF
CDR3 DNA: TGTGCCAGCAGTGGTAGGGGGAACACTGAAGCTTTCTTT

V gene: TRBV28
D gene: TRBD2
J gene: TRBJ2-3
clone size: -
CDR3 protein: CASNPSGLAGWDTQYF
CDR3 DNA: TGTGCCAGCAACCCCTCGGGACTAGCGGGATGGGATACGCAGTATTTT

V gene: TRBV28
D gene: TRBD1
J gene: TRBJ1-1
clone size: once
CDR3 protein: CASSLGSGGPTEAFF
CDR3 DNA: TGTGCCAGCAGTTTAGGGTCAGGGGGGCCCACTGAAGCTTTCTTT

V gene: TRBV7-9
D gene: -
J gene: TRBJ1-2
clone size: -
CDR3 protein: CASSPGFGYTF
CDR3 DNA: TGTGCCAGCAGCCCGGGGTTTGGCTACACCTTC

V gene: TRBV5-6
D gene: -
J gene: TRBJ1-1
clone size: -
CDR3 protein: CASSLAMSTEAFF
CDR3 DNA: TGTGCCAGCAGCTTGGCAATGAGCACTGAAGCTTTCTTT

V gene: TRBV9
D gene: -
J gene: TRBJ2-5
clone size: -
CDR3 protein: CASSVEAGLKETQYF
CDR3 DNA: TGTGCCAGCAGCGTAGAGGCGGGGCTAAAAGAGACCCAGTACTTC

V gene: TRBV19
D gene: -
J gene: TRBJ2-5
clone size: -
CDR3 protein: CASSIDGSSARKTQYF
CDR3 DNA: TGTGCCAGTAGTATAGATGGTTCGAGTGCTAGAAAGACCCAGTACTTC

V gene: TRBV7-3
D gene: TRBD2
J gene: TRBJ2-5
clone size: -
CDR3 protein: CASSISGNWGETQYF
CDR3 DNA: TGTGCCAGCAGCATTAGCGGGAACTGGGGGGAGACCCAGTACTTC

V gene: TRBV19
D gene: -
J gene: TRBJ1-2
clone size: -
CDR3 protein: CASSTTGNYGYTF
CDR3 DNA: TGTGCCAGTAGTACCACAGGGAACTATGGCTACACCTTC

V gene: TRBV27
D gene: -
J gene: TRBJ1-1
clone size: -
CDR3 protein: CASTGRVGTEAFF
CDR3 DNA: TGTGCCAGCACCGGGAGGGTCGGCACTGAAGCTTTCTTT

V gene: TRBV2
D gene: TRBD1
J gene: TRBJ1-1
clone size: -
CDR3 protein: CASNEGGTAEAFF
CDR3 DNA: TGTGCCAGCAACGAGGGTGGGACAGCTGAAGCTTTCTTT

V gene: TRBV5-4
D gene: -
J gene: TRBJ2-7
clone size: -
CDR3 protein: CASSLIQGSYEQYF
CDR3 DNA: TGTGCCAGCAGCTTGATTCAGGGATCCTACGAGCAGTACTTC

V gene: TRBV5-4
D gene: TRBD2
J gene: TRBJ2-3
clone size: -
CDR3 protein: CASSSREGTSGADTQYF
CDR3 DNA: TGTGCCAGCAGCTCCCGAGAAGGGACTAGCGGGGCAGATACGCAGTATTTT

V gene: TRBV10-3
D gene: -
J gene: TRBJ2-2
clone size: -
CDR3 protein: CASRPGETGELFF
CDR3 DNA: TGTGCCTCACGCCCAGGGGAGACCGGGGAGCTGTTTTTT

V gene: TRBV28
D gene: -
J gene: TRBJ1-2
clone size: -
CDR3 protein: CASSLETVNYGYTF
CDR3 DNA: TGTGCCAGCAGTTTAGAGACAGTTAACTATGGCTACACCTTC

V gene: TRBV15
D gene: -
J gene: TRBJ2-7
clone size: -
CDR3 protein: CATKPQGTSYEQYF
CDR3 DNA: TGTGCCACCAAACCCCAGGGAACCTCCTACGAGCAGTACTTC

V gene: TRBV6-5
D gene: TRBD1
J gene: TRBJ1-5
clone size: once
CDR3 protein: CASSYSGGFQPQHF
CDR3 DNA: TGTGCCAGCAGTTACTCAGGGGGCTTTCAGCCCCAGCATTTT

V gene: TRBV5-5
D gene: TRBD2
J gene: TRBJ2-1
clone size: once
CDR3 protein: CASSLELAGVREQFF
CDR3 DNA: TGTGCCAGCAGCTTGGAACTAGCGGGAGTCCGGGAGCAGTTCTTC

V gene: TRBV4-1
D gene: TRBD1
J gene: TRBJ1-4
clone size: -
CDR3 protein: CASSQEKTPTGVLEKLFF
CDR3 DNA: TGCGCCAGCAGCCAGGAAAAAACACCGACAGGGGTGCTAGAAAAACTGTTTTTT

V gene: TRBV27
D gene: TRBD2
J gene: TRBJ2-5
clone size: -
CDR3 protein: CASGQHTSGETQYF
CDR3 DNA: TGTGCCAGCGGCCAACATACTAGCGGAGAGACCCAGTACTTC

V gene: TRBV7-9
D gene: TRBD1
J gene: TRBJ1-2
clone size: -
CDR3 protein: CASSLRDRVGGYTF
CDR3 DNA: TGTGCCAGCAGCTTACGGGACAGGGTTGGTGGCTACACCTTC

V gene: TRBV6-5
D gene: -
J gene: TRBJ1-4
clone size: -
CDR3 protein: CASGSPQGKLFF
CDR3 DNA: TGTGCCAGCGGGTCACCCCAGGGAAAACTGTTTTTT

V gene: TRBV7-8
D gene: TRBD2
J gene: TRBJ2-3
clone size: once
CDR3 protein: CASSSKRESTDTQYF
CDR3 DNA: TGTGCCAGCAGCTCCAAGCGGGAGAGCACAGATACGCAGTATTTT

V gene: TRBV19
D gene: -
J gene: TRBJ1-1
clone size: -
CDR3 protein: CASSMSGGATEAFF
CDR3 DNA: TGTGCCAGTAGTATGTCCGGAGGGGCCACTGAAGCTTTCTTT

V gene: TRBV9
D gene: -
J gene: TRBJ1-2
clone size: -
CDR3 protein: CASSGAGRMNYGYTF
CDR3 DNA: TGTGCCAGCAGCGGGGCGGGCAGAATGAACTATGGCTACACCTTC

V gene: TRBV19
D gene: TRBD1
J gene: TRBJ2-7
clone size: -
CDR3 protein: CASSVDRGTEQYF
CDR3 DNA: TGTGCCAGTAGCGTGGACAGGGGTACCGAGCAGTACTTC

V gene: TRBV18
D gene: -
J gene: TRBJ2-2
clone size: -
CDR3 protein: CASSPTTTPNTGELFF
CDR3 DNA: TGTGCCAGCTCACCTACGACAACTCCGAACACCGGGGAGCTGTTTTTT

V gene: TRBV6-2/TRBV6-3
D gene: -
J gene: TRBJ2-7
clone size: -
CDR3 protein: CASSYFFGLASYEQYF
CDR3 DNA: TGTGCCAGCAGTTACTTTTTCGGGCTAGCGAGCTACGAGCAGTACTTC

V gene: TRBV28
D gene: -
J gene: TRBJ2-7
clone size: -
CDR3 protein: CASSLLGLTAYEQYF
CDR3 DNA: TGTGCCAGCAGTTTATTGGGACTCACGGCCTACGAGCAGTACTTC

V gene: TRBV27
D gene: TRBD2
J gene: TRBJ2-1
clone size: once
CDR3 protein: CASRRGARGFQFF
CDR3 DNA: TGTGCCAGCAGGCGGGGGGCAAGAGGGTTCCAGTTCTTC

V gene: TRBV11-1
D gene: -
J gene: TRBJ2-1
clone size: -
CDR3 protein: CASSDRGTSSYNEQFF
CDR3 DNA: TGTGCCAGCAGTGATCGCGGGACCAGCTCCTACAATGAGCAGTTCTTC

V gene: TRBV28
D gene: TRBD1
J gene: TRBJ1-2
clone size: -
CDR3 protein: CASSVQGANKDYGYTF
CDR3 DNA: TGTGCCAGCTCTGTTCAGGGGGCAAATAAAGACTATGGCTACACCTTC

V gene: TRBV4-1
D gene: TRBD1
J gene: TRBJ1-1
clone size: -
CDR3 protein: CASSQKTGETEAFF
CDR3 DNA: TGCGCCAGCAGCCAGAAGACAGGGGAGACTGAAGCTTTCTTT

V gene: TRBV19
D gene: TRBD1
J gene: TRBJ2-1
clone size: -
CDR3 protein: CASWDRGHHNEQFF
CDR3 DNA: TGTGCCAGTTGGGACAGGGGGCACCACAATGAGCAGTTCTTC

V gene: TRBV7-3
D gene: -
J gene: TRBJ2-3
clone size: -
CDR3 protein: CASSSSGYTQYF
CDR3 DNA: TGTGCCAGCAGCTCCTCGGGATATACGCAGTATTTT

V gene: TRBV5-1
D gene: -
J gene: TRBJ2-5
clone size: -
CDR3 protein: CASARGSGETQYF
CDR3 DNA: TGCGCCAGCGCCAGGGGATCCGGAGAGACCCAGTACTTC

V gene: TRBV18
D gene: -
J gene: TRBJ2-7
clone size: -
CDR3 protein: CASSPSRQGGHEQYF
CDR3 DNA: TGTGCCAGCTCACCCTCAAGACAGGGAGGCCACGAGCAGTACTTC

V gene: TRBV28
D gene: TRBD1
J gene: TRBJ1-2
clone size: -
CDR3 protein: CASSFEGAKANYGYTF
CDR3 DNA: TGTGCCAGCAGTTTCGAGGGGGCGAAAGCTAACTATGGCTACACCTTC

V gene: TRBV19
D gene: -
J gene: TRBJ1-1
clone size: -
CDR3 protein: CASSIDPRTEAFF
CDR3 DNA: TGTGCCAGTAGTATAGACCCGAGGACTGAAGCTTTCTTT

V gene: TRBV5-1
D gene: TRBD2
J gene: TRBJ2-7
clone size: -
CDR3 protein: CASSPTTGTSNEQYF
CDR3 DNA: TGCGCCAGCAGCCCTACTACCGGGACTAGCAACGAGCAGTACTTC

V gene: TRBV5-1
D gene: TRBD1
J gene: TRBJ1-6
clone size: -
CDR3 protein: CASSPDRESPLHF
CDR3 DNA: TGCGCCAGCAGCCCAGACAGGGAGTCACCCCTCCACTTT

V gene: TRBV7-9
D gene: TRBD2
J gene: TRBJ2-3
clone size: once
CDR3 protein: CASSRTSGGITDTQYF
CDR3 DNA: TGTGCCAGCAGCCGGACTAGCGGGGGGATCACAGATACGCAGTATTTT

V gene: TRBV6-6
D gene: TRBD1
J gene: TRBJ2-3
clone size: -
CDR3 protein: CASSYTGDPSTDTQYF
CDR3 DNA: TGTGCCAGCAGTTATACAGGGGACCCTAGCACAGATACGCAGTATTTT

V gene: TRBV29-1
D gene: -
J gene: TRBJ1-1
clone size: -
CDR3 protein: CSVDRENTEAFF
CDR3 DNA: TGCAGCGTTGATCGGGAGAACACTGAAGCTTTCTTT

V gene: TRBV6-2/TRBV6-3
D gene: -
J gene: TRBJ1-3
clone size: once
CDR3 protein: CASSGLPPGHGNTIYF
CDR3 DNA: TGTGCCAGCAGTGGCCTCCCTCCGGGACACGGAAACACCATATATTTT

V gene: TRBV30
D gene: -
J gene: TRBJ2-5
clone size: -
CDR3 protein: CAWERGGEGAQYF
CDR3 DNA: TGTGCCTGGGAGAGAGGCGGGGAGGGGGCCCAGTACTTC

V gene: TRBV15
D gene: TRBD1
J gene: TRBJ1-2
clone size: -
CDR3 protein: CATSWDRGGGYTF
CDR3 DNA: TGTGCCACCAGCTGGGACAGGGGCGGCGGCTACACCTTC